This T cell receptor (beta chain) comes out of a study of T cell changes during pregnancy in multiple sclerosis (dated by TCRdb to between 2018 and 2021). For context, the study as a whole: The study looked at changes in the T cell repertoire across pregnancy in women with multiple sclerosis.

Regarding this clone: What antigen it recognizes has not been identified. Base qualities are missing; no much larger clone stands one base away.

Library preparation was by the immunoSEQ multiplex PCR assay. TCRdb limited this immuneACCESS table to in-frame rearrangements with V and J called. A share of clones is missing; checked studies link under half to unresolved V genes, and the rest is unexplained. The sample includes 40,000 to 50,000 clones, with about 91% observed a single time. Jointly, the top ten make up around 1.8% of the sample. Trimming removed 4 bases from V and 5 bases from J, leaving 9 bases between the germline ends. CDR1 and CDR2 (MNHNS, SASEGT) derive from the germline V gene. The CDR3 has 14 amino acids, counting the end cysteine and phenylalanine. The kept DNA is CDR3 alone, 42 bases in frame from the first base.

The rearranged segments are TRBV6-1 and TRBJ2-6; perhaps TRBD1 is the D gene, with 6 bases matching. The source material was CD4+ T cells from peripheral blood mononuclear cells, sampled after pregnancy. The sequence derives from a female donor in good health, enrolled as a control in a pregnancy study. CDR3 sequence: CASSAWDRANVLTF. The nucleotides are TGTGCCAGCAGTGCCTGGGACAGGGCCAACGTCCTGACTTTC.